This TCR beta chain was sequenced in a study of CD8+ T cells in alopecia areata. Broader study findings: Both scalp clonality and the expanded CD8+ clones among the top 100 showed a significant decrease with tofacitinib.

As the sequencing template, cDNA was produced by extracting RNA and reverse transcribing it. Data came from immunoSEQ multiplex PCR; TCRdb stores just in-frame clones and leaves some out. In the table there are over 150,000 clones, over 45% of which are singletons. In the case of this clone: Its antigen is still unknown.

After removal of 0 bases from V and 1 base from J, the junction contained 6 bases not matched to a gene. CDR3 length equals 16 residues. From germline, CDR1 is SGHRS and CDR2 YFSETQ. Regarding treatment: oral pan-JAK inhibitor, 5-10 mg twice daily. The genes are TRBV5-1 and TRBJ2-7, with TRBD2 matching 8 bases. This specimen was CD4+ T cells sorted from blood, taken at week 24, from a patient treated with tofacitinib. The TCR originated in a human donor with alopecia areata. The CDR3 is CASSLVGSGVSYEQYF. In DNA, the CDR3 is TGCGCCAGCAGCTTGGTTGGTAGCGGGGTTTCCTACGAGCAGTACTTC.